One and the same sample provided the 12 T cell receptor beta chains below, sequenced in a study of blood T cells in healthy people across ages. The authors ran a second PCR of roughly 6 to 12 cycles using a sample-barcoded 5' primer and a J-beta primer mix. Each CDR3 protein gets one entry after TCRdb re-called the 5' RACE reads with MiXCR. Of over 750,000 distinct CDR3 sequences detected, roughly 25% appear once; the ten largest clones hold roughly a tenth. These data were also filed under a second study, of T cells of mothers and their children.

The sample comprised blood. These receptors originate from a boy aged 10-17 years in good health.

The chain uses TRBV12-3 or TRBV12-4 and TRBJ2-5; D unresolved. CDR3 length: 13 residues. V dropped 3 bases and J dropped 5 bases, with 10 bases sitting between them. CDR3 in amino acids: CASSLTLLETQYF. The CDR3 nucleotides are TGTGCCAGCAGTTTGACCCTCTTGGAGACCCAGTACTTC.

This chain connects TRBV7-9 to TRBJ2-5, with 8 bases identical to TRBD2. V gave up 5 bases and J gave up 3 bases; unmatched junction bases: 8. Germline loops: CDR1 SEHNR, CDR2 FQNEAQ (reference sequence). CDR3 length: 15 amino acids. Here the CDR3 DNA reads TGTGCCAGCAGCCCCGCCGGGACTAGAGAAGAGACCCAGTACTTC. Its translation is CASSPAGTREETQYF. Combining the CDR3 with reference TRBV7-9 and TRBJ2-5 gives the whole variable domain DTGVSQNPRHKITKRGQNVTFRCDPISEHNRLYWYRQTLGQGPEFLTYFQNEAQLEKSRLLSDRFSAERPKGSFSTLEIQRTEQGDSAMYLCASSPAGTREETQYFGPGTRLLVL.

This clonotype was found a few times. This chain uses TRBV6-2 or TRBV6-3 with TRBJ2-1, with 7 bases that match TRBD1. This CDR3 is built from 14 residues. Germline V CDR1 and CDR2: MNHEY, SVGEGT. Trimming at V came to 5 bases and at J to 7 bases, leaving 8 bases not matched to a gene. CDR3 region: CASSPSGGWNEQFF. DNA of the CDR3: TGTGCCAGCAGTCCGTCAGGGGGTTGGAATGAGCAGTTCTTC.

The chain combines TRBV5-1 with TRBJ2-5; 8 positions agree with TRBD2. The J call may be mistaken, given a closer DNA end match to TRBJ2-1. The CDR3 has 15 amino acids. CDR1 SGHRS and CDR2 YFSETQ come from the germline V gene. This CDR3 reads CASSLGGGRKNEQFF. CDR3 sequence (DNA): TGCGCCAGCAGCTTGGGGGGCGGGAGGAAAAATGAGCAGTTCTTC.

This clonotype was found a few times. The rearrangement joins TRBV7-9 to TRBJ2-1; 7 nucleotides match TRBD2. The DNA end is a closer match to TRBJ2-5, so the J assignment may be wrong. There are 17 residues in the CDR3. Germline-derived CDR1 and CDR2 are SEHNR and FQNEAQ (reference sequence). This CDR3 reads CASSPPIGSGRAETQYF. Here the CDR3 DNA reads TGTGCCAGCAGCCCACCTATCGGGTCGGGGAGGGCGGAGACCCAGTACTTC.

This clonotype was detected only a few times. The chain joins TRBV7-2 to TRBJ1-1; D is uncertain. Trimming removed 2 bases from V and 4 bases from J, with 8 bases in between. The germline V gene has CDR1 SGHTA and CDR2 FQGNSA. CDR3 size: 13 residues. The CDR3 sequence is CASSLLRTTEAFF. Written as DNA, the CDR3 is TGTGCCAGCAGCTTACTCCGGACCACTGAAGCTTTCTTT.

This clonotype was seen only a few times. The chain couples TRBV2 to TRBJ2-1; the match to TRBD1 covers 7 bases. The CDR3 length is 17 residues. Germline V gene lookup returns CDR1 SNHLY and CDR2 FYNNEI. Trimming at V came to 0 bases and at J to 0 bases, leaving 5 bases not matched to a gene. The CDR3 is CASSEAEGTDSYNEQFF. CDR3 in DNA: TGTGCCAGCAGTGAAGCTGAGGGGACAGACTCCTACAATGAGCAGTTCTTC.

This clonotype was recorded many times. The V and J genes are TRBV24-1 and TRBJ2-5, with D maybe TRBD2 (6 bases). The CDR3 spans 15 residues. Germline assignment: CDR1 KGHDR and CDR2 SFDVKD. DNA for the CDR3: TGTACAGGCACTTCGGACTACCGGTTGAGGGAGACCCAGTACTTC. This sequence encodes CTGTSDYRLRETQYF.

The chain has TRBV28 and TRBJ2-7; 8 bases align to TRBD1. Germline V gene lookup returns CDR1 MDHEN and CDR2 SYDVKM. Germline trimming cut 6 bases from V and 2 bases from J; bases unmatched to any gene: 9. This CDR3 contains 15 residues. CDR3 sequence: CASRDQGAEPYEQYF. The CDR3 coding sequence is TGTGCCAGCAGAGACCAGGGGGCTGAACCCTACGAGCAGTACTTC.

The V gene is TRBV4-1, the J gene TRBJ2-5, with 7 bases lining up with TRBD2. The end of the DNA fits TRBJ2-1 better, so the J call may be wrong. Germline V lookup: CDR1 MGHRA, CDR2 YSYEKL. This CDR3 region has 16 residues. CDR3 in amino acids: CASSQVSSGGYNEQFF. CDR3 DNA sequence: TGCGCCAGCAGCCAAGTTTCTAGCGGTGGCTACAATGAGCAGTTCTTC.

In this sample, this clonotype turned up a few times. This CDR3 is CASSLEAAPAGANVLTF. CDR3 nucleotide sequence: TGTGCCAGCAGCTTAGAGGCCGCCCCCGCGGGGGCCAACGTCCTGACTTTC. This chain links TRBV7-6 with TRBJ2-6; D unclear. Germline values: CDR1 SGHVS, CDR2 FNYEAQ. The CDR3 runs to 17 residues. Trimming shortened V by 1 base and J by 4 bases, and 14 bases separated the two germline ends.

J is TRBJ2-5 and V is TRBV12-3 or TRBV12-4, with 9 positions matching TRBD2. The J call is in doubt because the DNA end fits TRBJ2-1 better. This CDR3 has 17 amino acids. CDR3 residues: CASSLYRGTSPYNEQFF. Written as DNA, the CDR3 is TGTGCCAGCAGTTTATATCGGGGGACTAGCCCTTACAATGAGCAGTTCTTC.